This T cell receptor (beta chain) was observed in a study of response to subunit inactivated influenza vaccine. General study results and limits: The study's authors posited that every seasonal influenza vaccination enlists few new T cells.

V lost 6 bases and J 2 bases, leaving 14 bases between the germline ends. Germline loops: CDR1 DFQATT, CDR2 SNEGSKA (reference sequence). This CDR3 is 13 amino acids long. There are a few counts of this clonotype. Its antigen is undetermined. TCRdb re-analysed the RT-PCR reads in MiXCR, keeping a single row per CDR3 protein. The sample has around 850,000 distinct CDR3 sequences; 15% to 20% are singletons. This receptor was identified in a man over 45 who received an inactivated influenza vaccine. The V gene is TRBV20-1, the J gene TRBJ2-7; tentative D call: TRBD2 (6 bases). Sequencing used PBMCs from blood, obtained roughly 5 days after vaccination. Here the CDR3 reads CSATRRGAYEQYF. The CDR3 coding sequence is TGCAGTGCAACCCGCCGCGGGGCCTACGAGCAGTACTTC.